The TCR beta chain described here comes from a study of molecular identifiers for immune sequencing clone quantification (dated by TCRdb to the late 2010s). About the investigation overall: For a replicate experiment, RNA from around 20,000 or 100,000 naive CD8 T cells was divided into five aliquots, of which four were sequenced. CD8 T cells were used in a methods study to benchmark molecular-identifier clustering-based TCR repertoire sequencing (MIDCIRS) and TCR RNA copy counting.

Paper-wide results and their limitations: Modeling indicated roughly 3.3 TCR RNA copies recovered per cell, compared with about ten by digital PCR, which implies a capture efficiency of approximately 30%. The naive libraries included spiked-in Jurkat TCR RNA (10 copies' worth), and this Jurkat TCR RNA is not part of the donor repertoire. The sizes of highly expanded clones could end up underestimated when identical TCR molecules share a barcode. Spiked-in Jurkat TCR RNA equal to a single cell's worth was reported to be detectable even within 1,100,000 naive CD8 T cells. Clones above 20 RNA copies held over 98% of molecules in CMV-specific effector cells but under 1% in naive cells. When barcode sub-clustering was omitted, TCR diversity was inflated by chimeric consensus sequences, with chimeras reaching as high as 47%.

Libraries of naive CD8 T cells were built from anywhere between about 18,000 and 1,000,000 sorted cells, with 10%, 30% or 50% of the purified RNA used. On a BD FACSAria II, naive CD8 T cells were FACS-sorted as CD8+CD4-CCR7+CD45RA+ and collected into RLT Plus buffer. To test detection sensitivity, Jurkat RNA equal to 10 or so TCR copies was added to samples of about 20,000-1,000,000 naive CD8 T cells. Enrichment of CD8 T cells was done with RosetteSep CD8+ T Cell Enrichment Cocktail plus Ficoll-Paque, and ACK red cell lysis came afterward. As regards this clonotype: Its antigen remains unidentified. In this CDR3 the conserved last residue, phenylalanine or tryptophan, is missing, so a read error is likely.

Libraries were constructed by PCR. Sequenced on a NextSeq 500. Preparation of bulk TCR libraries followed a previously described approach, with the TCR primers listed in Table S5. The Qiagen AllPrep DNA/RNA kit was used to purify total RNA. Before analysis, reads from multiple sequencing runs of the same library were pooled. In the source study's methods: Reads were retained only if the reads had an exact TCR constant sequence, and the retained reads were trimmed to 150 nt and grouped according to their 12-nt molecular barcodes. Within each barcode group, reads were sub-clustered at a 15% Levenshtein threshold, and quality-weighted consensus sequences were built per RNA molecule. Non-functional sequences were filtered out, along with any lower-count sequence sitting one edit away from another sequence. Based on a fit of two negative binomial distributions, barcode sub-clusters having less than 20% of the maximum read count were discarded. The public reads were quality trimmed at Q25 with fastp and then assembled into clones with MiXCR by TCRdb, keeping productive beta chains. A single entry per CDR3 protein holds the most common genes and DNA from its merged rows. The V and J calls and clone size are TCRdb's, not the authors'. This sample has around 470,000 distinct CDR3 sequences in its table, and 25% of those were observed once. The top ten hold roughly 0.77% of the sample.

The receptor comes from a human donor in good health. Some libraries in this study had Jurkat cell RNA spiked in. The specimen was naive CD8+ T cells from blood, with Jurkat cell RNA spiked in. Explained via the paper, the cell subset or site label denotes: FACS-sorted CD8+CD4-CCR7+CD45RA+ naive T cells.

The base sequence is TGTGCCAGCAGCCGCGGGACAGGGGCCGAGCAGTACCTC. This yields the protein CASSRGTGAEQYL. The V gene is TRBV6-5 and the J gene is TRBJ2-7; TRBD1 fits 10 bases in the junction. The CDR3 is made up of 13 amino acids, end residues included. Left in the record is the CDR3 DNA by itself, 39 bases read in frame from the first base. V is pruned by 6 bases and J by 6 bases, leaving 5 bases of the junction without a gene match. The germline V gene sets CDR1 to MNHEY and CDR2 to SVGAGI.